The 5 T cell receptor beta chains listed next were all sequenced from one sample in a study of cytomegalovirus exposure and HLA in healthy donors. The PCR made use of 60 Vbeta and 13 Jbeta primers. Repertoires were generated with immunoSEQ multiplex PCR, while TCRdb's copy carries only in-frame clones and drops some. This table has 100,000 to 150,000 clones, approximately 80% appearing once. The sequenced sample was PBMCs. Receptors originate from a man aged 30 to 39 in good health and CMV-seronegative.

The CDR3 here is CAWYSASHEQYF. In DNA form, the CDR3 reads TGTGCCTGGTACTCTGCATCCCACGAGCAGTACTTC. The rearrangement uses TRBV30 and TRBJ2-7, with unresolved D. This CDR3 is built from 12 residues. Germline loops: CDR1 GTSNPN, CDR2 SVGIG (reference sequence). V lost 5 bases and J 5 bases, leaving 13 bases between the germline ends.

The V gene is TRBV9, the J gene TRBJ1-2; TRBD1 matches 9 bases. Germline V CDR1 and CDR2: SGDLS, YYNGEE. This CDR3 has 14 amino acids. The ends lost 0 bases at V and 6 bases at J; junction bases unmatched: 3. The CDR3 loop reads CASSVVTGGHGYTF. The CDR3 nucleotides are TGTGCCAGCAGCGTAGTAACAGGGGGCCATGGCTACACCTTC.

The chain carries TRBV19 and TRBJ1-4; no firm D call. Deletions cut 2 bases from V and 10 bases from J, with 5 bases between. The length of the CDR3 is 11 residues. Germline values: CDR1 LNHDA, CDR2 SQIVND (reference sequence). This CDR3 reads CASSIRRKLFF. The CDR3 nucleotides read TGTGCCAGTAGTATAAGGAGAAAACTGTTTTTT.

The chain couples TRBV7-6 to TRBJ2-1, with D tentatively TRBD1 (5 bases). CDR3 length: 14 amino acids. Germline V CDR1 and CDR2: SGHVS, FNYEAQ. Trimming cost V 1 base and J 9 bases, with 13 bases left between them. Written as DNA, the CDR3 is TGTGCCAGCAGCTTAGGAAGGGGTAGGGGTGAGCAGTTCTTC. Translating gives CASSLGRGRGEQFF. Filled out from reference TRBV7-6 and TRBJ2-1, the complete variable domain reads GAGVSQSPRYKVTKRGQDVALRCDPISGHVSLYWYRQALGQGPEFLTYFNYEAQQDKSGLPNDRFSAERPEGSISTLTIQRTEQRDSAMYRCASSLGRGRGEQFFGPGTRLTVL.

The sample holds a few counts of this clone. The J gene is TRBJ1-1, the V gene TRBV28; 7 nucleotides agree with TRBD1. The J segment lost 11 bases and the V segment lost 2 bases, leaving 2 bases of the junction unmatched. The CDR3 sequence is 11 residues long. The germline gives CDR1 MDHEN, CDR2 SYDVKM. CDR3 sequence: CASSLDRVAFF. The CDR3 DNA is TGTGCCAGCAGTTTAGACAGGGTGGCTTTCTTT.